Below, 25 T cell receptor beta chains from the same sample are listed, as sequenced in a study of blood T cell repertoires in COVID-19. TCRdb's table, derived via immunoSEQ multiplex PCR, lists solely in-frame clones and lacks some. This table holds hundreds of thousands of clones, around 84% found once. The sequenced material came from peripheral blood. The receptors shown here come from a woman of 80 years or more with active or convalescent COVID-19.

The table lists this clone with a count of one. The V and J genes are TRBV30 and TRBJ2-1, with D unresolved. CDR1 GTSNPN and CDR2 SVGIG come from the germline V gene (reference sequence). The CDR3 is 15 amino acids. Trimming shortened V by 2 bases and J by 4 bases, and 15 bases separated the two germline ends. CDR3 sequence: CAWSRGSPMYNEQFF. The CDR3, as DNA: TGTGCCTGGAGTCGAGGATCTCCGATGTACAATGAGCAGTTCTTC.

V is TRBV30 and J is TRBJ1-3, with a tentative D call TRBD1 (5 bases). The CDR3 sequence is 16 residues long. CDR1 is GTSNPN and CDR2 is SVGIG in the germline V gene (reference sequence). Between the trimmed V and J ends, which lost 1 base and 1 base, there was a span of 14 bases. CDR3 coding DNA: TGTGCCTGGAGTGGGGGCAGGGTCACTTCTGGAAACACCATATATTTT. Protein sequence: CAWSGGRVTSGNTIYF.

This clone was counted once. This chain uses TRBV5-6 with TRBJ1-4; TRBD1 might be the D (5 bases). Trimming stripped 6 bases from V and 8 bases from J, with 14 bases between. CDR1 SGHDT and CDR2 YYEEEE come from the germline V gene. This CDR3 comprises 13 residues. The CDR3: CASTYGHGEKLFF. Written as DNA, the CDR3 is TGTGCCAGCACCTACGGACACGGGGAAAAACTGTTTTTT.

The chain links TRBV10-3 to TRBJ2-3; the D is unclear. CDR3 length equals 13 residues. Trimming removed 8 bases at V and 4 bases at J, with 13 bases between. Looked up from germline, CDR1 is ENHRY and CDR2 is SYGVKD. CDR3 in amino acids: CAISPVSADTQYF. For the CDR3, the DNA is TGTGCCATCTCGCCGGTCAGCGCAGATACGCAGTATTTT.

The chain combines TRBV12-3 or TRBV12-4 with TRBJ2-7; possible D gene TRBD1, 6 bases. This CDR3 has 13 residues. V was clipped by 5 bases and J by 2 bases, with 10 bases between them. DNA of the CDR3: TGTGCCAGCAGTCTTAGGGGGACCTACGAGCAGTACTTC. As protein: CASSLRGTYEQYF.

This clone was detected a few times. V gene TRBV29-1 combines with J gene TRBJ2-7, with D perhaps matching TRBD1 (5 bases). Germline assignment: CDR1 SQVTM and CDR2 ANQGSEA. The CDR3 contains 15 residues. Trimming stripped 7 bases from V and 0 bases from J, with 19 bases between. Written as DNA, the CDR3 is TGCAGCGCTTCGTTAGGGGTTCGAAGCTCCTACGAGCAGTACTTC. Translated, it gives CSASLGVRSSYEQYF.

The J gene is TRBJ2-7, the V gene TRBV6-5, with D maybe TRBD2 (5 bases). Germline assignment: CDR1 MNHEY and CDR2 SVGAGI. This CDR3 comprises 14 residues. With 6 bases removed from V and 2 bases from J, the gap between germline ends came to 14 bases. CDR3 protein: CASRVSGSAYEQYF. The CDR3 coding sequence is TGTGCCAGCAGAGTGAGCGGATCGGCCTACGAGCAGTACTTC.

V and J are TRBV6-5 and TRBJ2-1; D is uncertain. The V and J ends lost 6 bases and 9 bases respectively, with 12 bases between them. This CDR3 has 12 residues. Germline loops: CDR1 MNHEY, CDR2 SVGAGI. For the CDR3, the DNA is TGTGCCAGCAGCCGTGGCCCACCTGAGCAGTTCTTC. The encoded protein is CASSRGPPEQFF.

The genes are TRBV7-9 and TRBJ2-1, with D possibly matching TRBD2 (5 bases). The germline V gene encodes CDR1 SEHNR and CDR2 FQNEAQ (reference sequence). Trimming left V 1 base short and J 9 bases short, with 10 bases between. This CDR3 has 13 amino acids. CDR3 sequence (DNA): TGTGCCAGCAGCTTAGGAGGGATAGGTGAGCAGTTCTTC. It specifies CASSLGGIGEQFF.

This clone was counted a few times. The chain uses TRBV12-3 or TRBV12-4 and TRBJ1-5; D gene uncertain. This CDR3 has 12 residues. Trimming removed 3 bases from V and 3 bases from J, with 3 bases in between. CDR3 protein: CASSFSNQPQHF. CDR3 DNA: TGTGCCAGCAGTTTCTCCAATCAGCCCCAGCATTTT.

The genes are TRBV15 and TRBJ1-2, with no clear D. V dropped 0 bases and J dropped 3 bases, with 8 bases sitting between them. The CDR3 sequence is 14 residues long. Germline CDR1 and CDR2: LNHNV and YYDKDF (reference sequence). Here the CDR3 DNA reads TGTGCCACCAGCAGAGACTACCGGGACTATGGCTACACCTTC. Translating gives CATSRDYRDYGYTF.

The chain employs TRBV18 and TRBJ1-3; a weak D match, TRBD1 (5 bases). CDR3 length: 15 residues. The V gene lost 3 bases and the J gene lost 6 bases, with 15 bases spanning the gap. Germline assignment: CDR1 KGHSH and CDR2 LQKENI. The CDR3 DNA sequence: TGTGCCAGCTCACCGTCCGCAGGGCCCGCAAACACCATATATTTT. The encoded protein is CASSPSAGPANTIYF.

This clone was picked up a small number of times. The chain is built from TRBV28 and TRBJ1-4; D is undetermined. The CDR3 loop spans 13 amino acids. Germline V gene data show CDR1 as MDHEN and CDR2 as SYDVKM. Trimming cost V 4 bases and J 8 bases, with 11 bases left between them. CDR3 coding DNA: TGTGCCAGCAGTTCATTCGTGAGAGAAAAACTGTTTTTT. Its protein is CASSSFVREKLFF.

This chain uses TRBV7-2 with TRBJ2-3; TRBD2 is a possible D gene (7 bases). The CDR3 covers 16 residues. Trimming took 1 base from V and 3 from J, leaving 14 bases between them. Germline V gene data show CDR1 as SGHTA and CDR2 as FQGNSA. The CDR3 sequence is CASSLGVGGRTDTQYF. The CDR3 DNA reads TGTGCCAGCAGCTTAGGGGTCGGGGGGCGAACAGATACGCAGTATTTT.

This chain connects TRBV19 to TRBJ1-5; 7 bases align to TRBD1. CDR1 is LNHDA and CDR2 is SQIVND in the germline V gene (reference sequence). V was clipped by 5 bases and J by 0 bases; unmatched bases: 4. The CDR3 totals 15 residues. CDR3 sequence: CASSSGQSSNQPQHF. DNA of the CDR3: TGTGCCAGTAGTTCGGGACAGTCTAGCAATCAGCCCCAGCATTTT.

This chain joins TRBV5-5 and TRBJ2-7; D is undetermined. This CDR3 spans 14 amino acids. The germline V and J ends were trimmed by 0 bases and 1 base, with 8 bases remaining between them. The germline V gene encodes CDR1 SGHKS and CDR2 YYEKEE (reference sequence). The CDR3 here is CASSLVFGSYEQYF. DNA for the CDR3: TGTGCCAGCAGCTTGGTTTTCGGGTCCTACGAGCAGTACTTC.

CDR3 in DNA: TGTGCCAGCAGCCAAGATGTGGGCTACACAGATACGCAGTATTTT. Its translation: CASSQDVGYTDTQYF. The rearrangement joins TRBV4-2 to TRBJ2-3; D unclear. In germline, CDR1 is LGHNA, CDR2 YNFKEQ. The CDR3 extends over 15 amino acids. Deletions cut 0 bases from V and 2 bases from J, with 9 bases between.

The gene calls are TRBV9 and TRBJ1-1, with 9 bases that match TRBD1. Germline V gene data show CDR1 as SGDLS and CDR2 as YYNGEE. With 4 bases clipped from V and 6 bases from J, the junction kept 4 bases outside the gene matches. The CDR3 contains 13 residues. CDR3 residues: CASSTGTGPEAFF. The CDR3, as DNA: TGTGCCAGCAGCACTGGGACAGGGCCTGAAGCTTTCTTT.

This clone was counted at least ten times. The V and J genes are TRBV5-6 and TRBJ2-1; D gene ambiguous. Germline CDR1 SGHDT, CDR2 YYEEEE. CDR3 length equals 12 residues. Between the trimmed V and J ends, which lost 4 bases and 7 bases, there was a span of 9 bases. CDR3 nucleotides: TGTGCCAGCAGCCACCAGGTGAATGAGCAGTTCTTC. The encoded protein is CASSHQVNEQFF. The complete variable domain, with remaining parts taken from reference TRBV5-6 and TRBJ2-1, reads DAGVTQSPTHLIKTRGQQVTLRCSPKSGHDTVSWYQQALGQGPQFIFQYYEEEERQRGNFPDRFSGHQFPNYSSELNVNALLLGDSALYLCASSHQVNEQFFGPGTRLTVL.

This clone was seen a handful of times. V and J are TRBV11-3 and TRBJ2-2, with TRBD2 identical over 10 bases. CDR1 is SGHNT, CDR2 YENEEA, per germline. The CDR3 contains 15 residues. V gave up 3 bases and J gave up 7 bases; unmatched junction bases: 5. CDR3 DNA sequence: TGTGCCAGCAGCTTCGGACTAGCGGAGGGCGGGGAGCTGTTTTTT. Amino acids: CASSFGLAEGGELFF.

A few counts support this clone. V gene TRBV5-1 combines with J gene TRBJ1-5, with 7 bases matching TRBD1. Germline V gives CDR1 SGHRS, CDR2 YFSETQ. Trimming removed 1 base from V and 2 bases from J; junction bases left unmatched: 6. CDR3 length equals 16 residues. CDR3 DNA sequence: TGCGCCAGCAGCTTGACAGGGGATATCGGCAATCAGCCCCAGCATTTT. This gives the protein CASSLTGDIGNQPQHF.

V and J are TRBV7-8 and TRBJ2-3; 7 nucleotides match TRBD1. The CDR3 is made up of 16 amino acids. Germline V gene lookup returns CDR1 SGHVS and CDR2 FQNEAQ. V gave up 4 bases and J gave up 1 base; unmatched junction bases: 8. CDR3 sequence (DNA): TGTGCCAGCAGCTCCTTCGGACAGGCGGGCACAGATACGCAGTATTTT. It translates to CASSSFGQAGTDTQYF. Full variable domain (remainder filled in from reference TRBV7-8 and TRBJ2-3): GAGVSQSPRYKVAKRGQDVALRCDPISGHVSLFWYQQALGQGPEFLTYFQNEAQLDKSGLPSDRFFAERPEGSVSTLKIQRTQQEDSAVYLCASSSFGQAGTDTQYFGPGTRLTVL.

This clone was found once. The chain is built from TRBV7-9 and TRBJ1-2; D unresolved. Germline assignment: CDR1 SEHNR and CDR2 FQNEAQ (reference sequence). With 1 base removed from V and 1 base from J, the gap between germline ends came to 13 bases. This CDR3 region has 16 residues. Here the CDR3 DNA reads TGTGCCAGCAGCTTAGGGCCCCTCCAAGATAACTATGGCTACACCTTC. This translates into CASSLGPLQDNYGYTF.

The genes are TRBV12-5 and TRBJ2-7, with TRBD1 matching over 8 bases. V gave up 2 bases and J gave up 7 bases; unmatched junction bases: 10. Germline loops: CDR1 LGHNT, CDR2 FRNRAP. This CDR3 has 15 amino acids. CDR3 in amino acids: CASGLYRDRPEEQYF. DNA for the CDR3: TGTGCTAGTGGTTTGTACCGGGACAGGCCTGAGGAGCAGTACTTC.

The rearrangement links TRBV12-1 to TRBJ2-7; TRBD2 is the table's D call and was not checked against the DNA. TRBV12-1 has pseudogene status. This CDR3 is 12 amino acids long. As DNA, the CDR3 is TGTGCCAGCAGCTTTCTTCCTCGAGGGAAGTACTTC. Encoded protein: CASSFLPRGKYF.